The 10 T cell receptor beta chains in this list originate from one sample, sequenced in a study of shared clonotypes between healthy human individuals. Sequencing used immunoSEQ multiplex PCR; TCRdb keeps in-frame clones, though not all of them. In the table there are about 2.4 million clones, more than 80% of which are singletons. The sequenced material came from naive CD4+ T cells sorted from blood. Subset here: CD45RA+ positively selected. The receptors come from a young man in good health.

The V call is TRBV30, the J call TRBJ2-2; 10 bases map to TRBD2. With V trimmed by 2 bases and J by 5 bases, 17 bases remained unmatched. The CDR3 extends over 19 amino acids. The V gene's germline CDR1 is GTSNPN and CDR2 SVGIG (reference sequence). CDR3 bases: TGTGCCTGGAGTTCCCCCCTAGGTAGCGGGAGGCCAGGGACCGGGGAGCTGTTTTTT. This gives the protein CAWSSPLGSGRPGTGELFF.

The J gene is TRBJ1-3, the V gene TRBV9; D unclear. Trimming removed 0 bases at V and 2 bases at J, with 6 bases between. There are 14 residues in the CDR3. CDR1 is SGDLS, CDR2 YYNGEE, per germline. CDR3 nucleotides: TGTGCCAGCAGCGTAGACAACCCTGGAAACACCATATATTTT. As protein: CASSVDNPGNTIYF.

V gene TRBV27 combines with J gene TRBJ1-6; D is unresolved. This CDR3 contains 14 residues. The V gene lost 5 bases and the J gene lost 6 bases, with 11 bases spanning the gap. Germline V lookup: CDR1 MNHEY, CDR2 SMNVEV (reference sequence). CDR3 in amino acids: CASSLVLSNSPLHF. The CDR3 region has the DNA TGTGCCAGCAGTCTAGTCCTTAGTAATTCACCCCTCCACTTT.

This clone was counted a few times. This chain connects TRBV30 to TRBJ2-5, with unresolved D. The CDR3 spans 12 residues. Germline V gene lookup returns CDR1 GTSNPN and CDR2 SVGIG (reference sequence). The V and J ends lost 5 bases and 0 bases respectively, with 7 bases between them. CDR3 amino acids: CAWQTHQETQYF. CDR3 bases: TGTGCCTGGCAGACACACCAAGAGACCCAGTACTTC.

This CDR3 is CASSIYGDGETQYF. CDR3 in DNA: TGTGCCAGTAGTATATATGGGGACGGAGAGACCCAGTACTTC. J is TRBJ2-5 and V is TRBV19; perhaps D is TRBD1 or TRBD2 (5 bases each). V lost 2 bases and J 4 bases, leaving 11 bases between the germline ends. Germline-derived CDR1 and CDR2 are LNHDA and SQIVND (reference sequence). CDR3 length: 14 residues. Looking up the rest from reference TRBV19 and TRBJ2-5 gives the full variable domain: DGGITQSPKYLFRKEGQNVTLSCEQNLNHDAMYWYRQDPGQGLRLIYYSQIVNDFQKGDIAEGYSVSREKKESFPLTVTSAQKNPTAFYLCASSIYGDGETQYFGPGTRLLVL.

The CDR3 nucleotides are TGTGCCATCTCAGAACCCGGACTAGTTAGCTACGAGCAGTACTTC. It codes for CAISEPGLVSYEQYF. The rearrangement joins TRBV10-3 to TRBJ2-7, with TRBD2 matching over 7 bases. CDR3 length: 15 amino acids. V shed 8 bases, J shed 3 bases, and the junction held 13 bases outside the gene matches. Germline V gene data show CDR1 as ENHRY and CDR2 as SYGVKD.

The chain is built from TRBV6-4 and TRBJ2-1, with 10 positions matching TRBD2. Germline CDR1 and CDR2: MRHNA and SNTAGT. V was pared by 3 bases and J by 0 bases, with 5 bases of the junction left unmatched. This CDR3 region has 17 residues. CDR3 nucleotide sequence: TGTGCCAGCAGTGAGTCTAGCGGGGGAATCTCCTACAATGAGCAGTTCTTC. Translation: CASSESSGGISYNEQFF.

CDR3 sequence reads: CASSYRGASVQFF. CDR3 in DNA: TGTGCCAGCAGTTACCGGGGGGCTAGCGTGCAGTTCTTC. V usage is TRBV6-5 and J usage is TRBJ2-1, with a possible D match to TRBD2 (7 bases). The V end lost 2 bases, the J end lost 12 bases, and 14 bases lay between the germline ends. The germline V gene has CDR1 MNHEY and CDR2 SVGAGI. The CDR3 has 13 amino acids.

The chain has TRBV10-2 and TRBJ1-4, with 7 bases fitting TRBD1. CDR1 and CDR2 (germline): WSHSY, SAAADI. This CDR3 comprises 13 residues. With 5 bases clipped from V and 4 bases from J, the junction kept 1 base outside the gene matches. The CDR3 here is CASSRDSNEKLFF. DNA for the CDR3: TGCGCCAGCAGTCGGGACAGTAATGAAAAACTGTTTTTT.

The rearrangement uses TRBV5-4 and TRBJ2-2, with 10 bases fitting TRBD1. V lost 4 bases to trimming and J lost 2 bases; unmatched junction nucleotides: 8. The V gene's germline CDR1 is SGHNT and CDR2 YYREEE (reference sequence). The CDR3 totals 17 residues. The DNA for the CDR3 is TGTGCCAGCAGCCCCATCAGGACAGGGGGAAACACCGGGGAGCTGTTTTTT. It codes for CASSPIRTGGNTGELFF.